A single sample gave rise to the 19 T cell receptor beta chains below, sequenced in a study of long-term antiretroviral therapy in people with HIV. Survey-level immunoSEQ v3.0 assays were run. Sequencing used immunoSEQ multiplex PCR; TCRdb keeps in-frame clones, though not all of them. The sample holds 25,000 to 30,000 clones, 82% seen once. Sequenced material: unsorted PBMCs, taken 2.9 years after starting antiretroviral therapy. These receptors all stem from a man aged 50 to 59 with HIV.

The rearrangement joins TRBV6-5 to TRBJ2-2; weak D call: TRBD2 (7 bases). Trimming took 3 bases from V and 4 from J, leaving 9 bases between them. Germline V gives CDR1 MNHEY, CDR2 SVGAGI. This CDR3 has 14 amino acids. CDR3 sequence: CASSYGGATGELFF. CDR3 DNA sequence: TGTGCCAGCAGTTATGGGGGGGCCACCGGGGAGCTGTTTTTT.

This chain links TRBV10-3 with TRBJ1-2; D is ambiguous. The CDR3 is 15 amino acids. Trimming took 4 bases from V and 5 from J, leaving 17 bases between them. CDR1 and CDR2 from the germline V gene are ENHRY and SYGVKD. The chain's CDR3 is CAISGFGERRYGYTF. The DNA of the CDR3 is TGTGCCATCAGTGGGTTTGGGGAGAGGCGGTATGGCTACACCTTC.

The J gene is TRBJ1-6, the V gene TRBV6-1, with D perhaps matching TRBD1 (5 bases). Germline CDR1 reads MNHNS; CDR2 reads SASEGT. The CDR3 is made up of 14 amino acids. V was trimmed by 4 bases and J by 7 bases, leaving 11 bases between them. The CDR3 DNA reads TGTGCCAGCAGTGTTGACAGTTGGAATTCACCCCTCCACTTT. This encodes CASSVDSWNSPLHF.

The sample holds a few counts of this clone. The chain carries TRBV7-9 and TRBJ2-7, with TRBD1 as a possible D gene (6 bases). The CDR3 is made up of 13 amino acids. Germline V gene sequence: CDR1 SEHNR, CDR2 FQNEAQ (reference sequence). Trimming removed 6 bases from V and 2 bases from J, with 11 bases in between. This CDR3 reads CASSFNRAYEQYF. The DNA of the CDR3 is TGTGCCAGCAGTTTTAACAGGGCCTACGAGCAGTACTTC.

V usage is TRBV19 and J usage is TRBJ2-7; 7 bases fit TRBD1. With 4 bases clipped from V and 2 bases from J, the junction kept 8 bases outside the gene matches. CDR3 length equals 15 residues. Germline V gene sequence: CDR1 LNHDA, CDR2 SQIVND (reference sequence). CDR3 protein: CASSRWTGSPYEQYF. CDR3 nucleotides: TGTGCCAGTAGTAGGTGGACAGGCAGTCCCTACGAGCAGTACTTC.

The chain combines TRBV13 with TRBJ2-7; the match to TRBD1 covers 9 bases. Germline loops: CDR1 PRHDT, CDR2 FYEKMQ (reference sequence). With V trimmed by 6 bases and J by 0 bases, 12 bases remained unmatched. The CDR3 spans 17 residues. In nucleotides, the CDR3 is TGTGCCAGCAGTCGGGGGTACAGGGGGCTTAGCTCCTACGAGCAGTACTTC. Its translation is CASSRGYRGLSSYEQYF.

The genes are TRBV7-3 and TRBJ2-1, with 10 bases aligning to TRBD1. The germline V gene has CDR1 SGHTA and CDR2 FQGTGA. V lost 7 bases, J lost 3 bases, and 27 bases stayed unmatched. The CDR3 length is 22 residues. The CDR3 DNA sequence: TGTGCCAGCACCCTTCGGGGACAGGGGTGGGACTACGACTACTACTACTACAATGAGCAGTTCTTC. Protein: CASTLRGQGWDYDYYYYNEQFF.

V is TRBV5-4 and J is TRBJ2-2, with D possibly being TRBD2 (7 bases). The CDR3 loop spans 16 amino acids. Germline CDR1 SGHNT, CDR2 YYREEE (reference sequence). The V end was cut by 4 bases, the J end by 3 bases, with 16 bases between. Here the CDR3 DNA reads TGTGCCAGCAGCCCGGGGGCGGGACTACACACCGGGGAGCTGTTTTTT. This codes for CASSPGAGLHTGELFF. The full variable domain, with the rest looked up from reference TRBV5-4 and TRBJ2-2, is ETGVTQSPTHLIKTRGQQVTLRCSSQSGHNTVSWYQQALGQGPQFIFQYYREEENGRGNFPPRFSGLQFPNYSSELNVNALELDDSALYLCASSPGAGLHTGELFFGEGSRLTVL.

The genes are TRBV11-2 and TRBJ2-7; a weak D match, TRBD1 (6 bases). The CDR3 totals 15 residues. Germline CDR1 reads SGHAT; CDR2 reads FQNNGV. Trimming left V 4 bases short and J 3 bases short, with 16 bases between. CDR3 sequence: CASSSSGVIYYEQYF. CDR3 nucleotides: TGTGCCAGCAGCTCCTCAGGGGTTATTTACTACGAGCAGTACTTC.

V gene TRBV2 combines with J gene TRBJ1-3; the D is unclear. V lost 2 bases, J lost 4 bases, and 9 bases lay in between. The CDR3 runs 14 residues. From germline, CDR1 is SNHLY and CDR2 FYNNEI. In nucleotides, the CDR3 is TGTGCCAGCAGTGAACGGGTCTCCGGAAACACCATATATTTT. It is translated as CASSERVSGNTIYF.

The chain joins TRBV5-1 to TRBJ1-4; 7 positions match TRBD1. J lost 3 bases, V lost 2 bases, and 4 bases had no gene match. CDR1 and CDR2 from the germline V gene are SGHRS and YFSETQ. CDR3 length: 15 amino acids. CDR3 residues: CASSFRQGANEKLFF. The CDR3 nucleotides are TGCGCCAGCAGCTTTCGACAGGGAGCTAATGAAAAACTGTTTTTT.

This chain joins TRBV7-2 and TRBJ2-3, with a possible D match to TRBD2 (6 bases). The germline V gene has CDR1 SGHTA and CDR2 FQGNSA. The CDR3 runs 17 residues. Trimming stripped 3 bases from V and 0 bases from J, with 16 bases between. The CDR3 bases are TGTGCCAGCAGCTTGAGGCCCCCCGCGGGGAGCACAGATACGCAGTATTTT. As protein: CASSLRPPAGSTDTQYF.

The CDR3: CASSLVNRQYEQFF. Written as DNA, the CDR3 is TGTGCCAGCAGCTTAGTTAATAGGCAGTATGAGCAGTTCTTC. The V gene is TRBV7-9, the J gene TRBJ2-1, with D hard to call. Germline V lookup: CDR1 SEHNR, CDR2 FQNEAQ (reference sequence). The CDR3 has 14 amino acids. The V end lost 1 base, the J end lost 8 bases, and 12 bases lay between the germline ends.

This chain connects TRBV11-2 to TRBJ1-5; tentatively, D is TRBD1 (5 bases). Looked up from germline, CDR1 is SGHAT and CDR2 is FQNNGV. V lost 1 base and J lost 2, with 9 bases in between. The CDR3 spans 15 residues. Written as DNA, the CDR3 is TGTGCCAGCAGCTTAGGAGGGGATGGCAATCAGCCCCAGCATTTT. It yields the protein CASSLGGDGNQPQHF.

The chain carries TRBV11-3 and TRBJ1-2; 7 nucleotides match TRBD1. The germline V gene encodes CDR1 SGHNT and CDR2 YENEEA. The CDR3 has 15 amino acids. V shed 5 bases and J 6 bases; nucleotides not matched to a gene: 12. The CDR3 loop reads CASSASRGRGNGYTF. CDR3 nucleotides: TGTGCCAGCAGCGCTTCCCGGGGCAGGGGGAATGGCTACACCTTC.

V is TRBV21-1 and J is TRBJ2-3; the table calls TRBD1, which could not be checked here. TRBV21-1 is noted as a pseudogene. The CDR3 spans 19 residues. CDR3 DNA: TGTGCCAGCAGCAAATGTGAGGACAGGGGGCTAGTCCTCCCAGATACGCAGTATTTT. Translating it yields CASSKCEDRGLVLPDTQYF.

CDR3 region: CASNPGPAPSGANVLTF. The CDR3 nucleotides are TGTGCCAGCAACCCGGGCCCCGCCCCCTCTGGGGCCAACGTCCTGACTTTC. The chain links TRBV28 to TRBJ2-6, with D uncertain. Deletions cut 7 bases from V and 0 bases from J, with 16 bases between. CDR1 and CDR2 from the germline V gene are MDHEN and SYDVKM. The CDR3 runs 17 residues.

CDR3 residues: CASSAAGGYGYTF. The CDR3 DNA sequence: TGTGCCAGCAGCGCTGCAGGGGGCTATGGCTACACCTTC. This sequence joins TRBV5-6 and TRBJ1-2; 7 nucleotides agree with TRBD1. CDR3 size: 13 residues. The germline gives CDR1 SGHDT, CDR2 YYEEEE. Trimming took 4 bases from V and 4 from J; bases not matched to a gene: 4.

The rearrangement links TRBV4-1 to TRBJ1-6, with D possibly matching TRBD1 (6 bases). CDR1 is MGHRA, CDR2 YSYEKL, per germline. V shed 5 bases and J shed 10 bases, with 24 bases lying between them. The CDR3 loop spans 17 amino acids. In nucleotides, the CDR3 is TGCGCCAGCAGCGAGACAGGTGCCTCTAGTGTACGATCACCCCTCCACTTT. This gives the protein CASSETGASSVRSPLHF.